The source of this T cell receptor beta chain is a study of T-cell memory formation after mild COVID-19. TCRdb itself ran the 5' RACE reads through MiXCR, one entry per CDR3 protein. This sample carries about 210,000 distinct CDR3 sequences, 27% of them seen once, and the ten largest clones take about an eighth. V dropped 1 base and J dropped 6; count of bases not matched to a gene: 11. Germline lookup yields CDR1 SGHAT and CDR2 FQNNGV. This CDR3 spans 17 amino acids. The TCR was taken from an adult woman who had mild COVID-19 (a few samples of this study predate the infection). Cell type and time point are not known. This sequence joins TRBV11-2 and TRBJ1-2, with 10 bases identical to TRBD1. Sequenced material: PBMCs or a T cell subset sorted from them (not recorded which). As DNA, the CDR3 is TGTGCCAGCAGCTTAGGACGTGGGACAGGGGTTAAGAATGGCTACACCTTC. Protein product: CASSLGRGTGVKNGYTF.